The 16 T cell receptor beta chains below come from one sample, sequenced in a study of T cell changes during pregnancy in multiple sclerosis. Sequenced by immunoSEQ multiplex PCR; TCRdb stores in-frame clones only, minus some. The table shows some 80,000 clones, with 85% to 95% occurring only once. Source: peripheral blood, taken in the first trimester of pregnancy. Receptors originate from a female donor with multiple sclerosis, enrolled in a pregnancy study.

This clone showed up just a few times. The chain uses TRBV7-9 and TRBJ2-7, with D perhaps TRBD2 (7 bases). The CDR3 has 13 amino acids. V lost 3 bases to trimming and J lost 6 bases, with 12 bases between them. Germline V gene data show CDR1 as SEHNR and CDR2 as FQNEAQ (reference sequence). The CDR3 sequence: CASSFRGASEQYF. The CDR3, as DNA: TGTGCCAGCAGCTTCCGGGGGGCCAGCGAGCAGTACTTC.

The V call is TRBV6-1, the J call TRBJ2-3; TRBD1 aligns across 8 bases. V was clipped by 2 bases and J by 3 bases; unmatched bases: 13. Per the germline V gene, CDR1 is MNHNS and CDR2 is SASEGT. The CDR3 sequence is 18 residues long. The CDR3 region has the DNA TGTGCCAGCAGTGAAATTAATTTTCCGACAGGGGAAACAGATACGCAGTATTTT. Its translation is CASSEINFPTGETDTQYF.

In its sample, this clone was seen once. The chain couples TRBV15 to TRBJ2-7; 7 bases line up with TRBD1. There are 15 residues in the CDR3. The V gene's germline CDR1 is LNHNV and CDR2 YYDKDF (reference sequence). J gave up 0 bases and V 4 bases, and 6 bases lay outside the gene matches. Written as DNA, the CDR3 is TGTGCCACCAGCAATCACCGGGACAGCTCCTACGAGCAGTACTTC. This encodes CATSNHRDSSYEQYF.

The CDR3 sequence is CASSPLGPLDEQFF. Written as DNA, the CDR3 is TGTGCCAGCAGTCCCCTGGGCCCGCTGGATGAGCAGTTCTTC. The V and J genes are TRBV27 and TRBJ2-1; D uncertain. Looked up from germline, CDR1 is MNHEY and CDR2 is SMNVEV (reference sequence). V was cut by 5 bases and J by 8 bases, with 16 bases left in between. The CDR3 runs to 14 residues.

The CDR3 loop reads CASSLRGGSTDTQYF. CDR3 sequence (DNA): TGTGCCAGCAGCTTACGCGGGGGGAGCACAGATACGCAGTATTTT. The chain couples TRBV11-3 to TRBJ2-3; 8 nucleotides agree with TRBD2. The germline V gene encodes CDR1 SGHNT and CDR2 YENEEA. CDR3 size: 15 residues. Unmatched junction bases numbered 1, after V lost 2 bases and J lost 0 bases.

The chain recombines TRBV2 with TRBJ2-5; 13 positions agree with TRBD2. The CDR3 is 13 residues long. Germline trimming cut 6 bases from V and 5 bases from J; bases unmatched to any gene: 0. Germline assignment: CDR1 SNHLY and CDR2 FYNNEI. The CDR3 nucleotides are TGTGCCAGCAGGACTAGCGGGGGGGAGACCCAGTACTTC. It specifies CASRTSGGETQYF.

J is TRBJ2-1 and V is TRBV28; the D gene is possibly TRBD2 (6 bases). The CDR3 is 15 amino acids. Germline-derived CDR1 and CDR2 are MDHEN and SYDVKM. Trimming took 3 bases from V and 7 from J, leaving 16 bases between them. For the CDR3, the DNA is TGTGCCAGCAGTTTCGGCTCTCTCGGGGGAAATGAGCAGTTCTTC. Amino acid sequence: CASSFGSLGGNEQFF.

CDR3 loop: CASSQGQPNEKLFF. DNA for the CDR3: TGTGCCAGCAGCCAGGGACAGCCTAATGAAAAACTGTTTTTT. The genes are TRBV5-5 and TRBJ1-4; TRBD1 agrees at 7 bases. CDR1 is SGHKS and CDR2 is YYEKEE in the germline V gene (reference sequence). The CDR3 has 14 amino acids. Losses at the gene ends were 4 bases for V and 3 bases for J; bases not matched to a gene: 3.

The chain employs TRBV6-1 and TRBJ2-5; 10 positions agree with TRBD2. CDR1 is MNHNS and CDR2 is SASEGT in the germline V gene. The CDR3 has 14 residues. V dropped 6 bases and J dropped 2; count of bases not matched to a gene: 3. CDR3 sequence: CASRLAGLQETQYF. The CDR3 coding sequence is TGTGCCAGCAGACTAGCGGGGTTGCAAGAGACCCAGTACTTC.

The chain uses TRBV6-5 and TRBJ2-1, with 14 bases that match TRBD2. V lost 5 bases and J lost 9; bases outside the gene matches: 6. The CDR3 totals 15 residues. In germline, CDR1 is MNHEY, CDR2 SVGAGI. CDR3 sequence (DNA): TGTGCCAGCAGTCCAAGACTAGCGGGGGGGGGTGAGCAGTTCTTC. This translates into CASSPRLAGGGEQFF.

The V and J genes are TRBV11-2 and TRBJ2-5; TRBD1 aligns across 7 bases. V lost 3 bases and J lost 2; bases outside the gene matches: 9. This CDR3 is 16 amino acids long. Germline V CDR1 and CDR2: SGHAT, FQNNGV. CDR3 DNA: TGTGCCAGCAGCTTTTCCGGGACAGCCCAACAAGAGACCCAGTACTTC. Amino acid sequence: CASSFSGTAQQETQYF.

This clone was seen once. V gene TRBV5-4 combines with J gene TRBJ2-6; 9 bases fit TRBD1. The CDR3 spans 18 residues. CDR1 is SGHNT and CDR2 is YYREEE in the germline V gene (reference sequence). The V segment lost 4 bases and the J segment 3 bases; nucleotides outside the gene matches: 11. This CDR3 is CASSTPDRGRHGANVLTF. The CDR3 nucleotides read TGTGCCAGCAGCACGCCGGACAGGGGCCGCCATGGGGCCAACGTCCTGACTTTC.

The V gene is TRBV27, the J gene TRBJ2-1; 7 bases align to TRBD2. Trimming took 6 bases from V and 4 from J; bases not matched to a gene: 18. The CDR3 extends over 18 amino acids. Germline V gives CDR1 MNHEY, CDR2 SMNVEV (reference sequence). This CDR3 reads CASRTPLVSGRKYNEQFF. CDR3 nucleotide sequence: TGTGCCAGCAGGACCCCCCTCGTTAGCGGGCGTAAATACAATGAGCAGTTCTTC.

The V call is TRBV27, the J call TRBJ2-6, with D tentatively TRBD1 (5 bases). The CDR3 spans 18 residues. V was cut by 6 bases and J by 0 bases, with 18 bases left in between. Germline V gene sequence: CDR1 MNHEY, CDR2 SMNVEV (reference sequence). The CDR3, as DNA: TGTGCCAGCAGCCAACCAGGGTGGGGAAGCTCTGGGGCCAACGTCCTGACTTTC. Translation gives CASSQPGWGSSGANVLTF.

V and J are TRBV19 and TRBJ2-5; 7 bases match TRBD1. Germline trimming cut 5 bases from V and 2 bases from J; bases unmatched to any gene: 14. The CDR3 has 17 residues. The germline V gene has CDR1 LNHDA and CDR2 SQIVND (reference sequence). Here the CDR3 DNA reads TGTGCCAGTAGTGCCGACAGGGCCCAATCTCTTCAAGAGACCCAGTACTTC. Translating it yields CASSADRAQSLQETQYF.

This chain links TRBV7-3 with TRBJ2-5; 8 nucleotides align to TRBD1. The CDR3 consists of 13 residues. Trimming removed 1 base from V and 6 bases from J; junction bases left unmatched: 1. Germline-derived CDR1 and CDR2 are SGHTA and FQGTGA. The CDR3 here is CASSLRDRQTQYF. The CDR3 nucleotides are TGTGCCAGCAGCTTAAGGGACAGGCAGACCCAGTACTTC.